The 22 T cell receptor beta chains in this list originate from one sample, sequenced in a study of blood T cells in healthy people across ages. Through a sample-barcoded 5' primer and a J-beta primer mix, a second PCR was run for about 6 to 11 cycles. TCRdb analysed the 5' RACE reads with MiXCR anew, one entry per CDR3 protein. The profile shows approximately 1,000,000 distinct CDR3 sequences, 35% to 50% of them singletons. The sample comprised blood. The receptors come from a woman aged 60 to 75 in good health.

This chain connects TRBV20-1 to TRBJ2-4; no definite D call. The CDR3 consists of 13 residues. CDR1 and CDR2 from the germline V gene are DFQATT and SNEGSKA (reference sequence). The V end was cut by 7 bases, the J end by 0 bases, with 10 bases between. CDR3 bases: TGCAGTGGGAAGAGTTTAGCCAAAAACATTCAGTACTTC. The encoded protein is CSGKSLAKNIQYF.

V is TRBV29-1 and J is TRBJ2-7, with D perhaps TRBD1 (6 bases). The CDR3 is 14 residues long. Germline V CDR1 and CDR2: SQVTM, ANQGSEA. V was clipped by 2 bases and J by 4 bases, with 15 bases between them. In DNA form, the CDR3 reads TGCAGCGTTGAAAGCCAGGGGCAGAGGTACGAGCAGTACTTC. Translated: CSVESQGQRYEQYF.

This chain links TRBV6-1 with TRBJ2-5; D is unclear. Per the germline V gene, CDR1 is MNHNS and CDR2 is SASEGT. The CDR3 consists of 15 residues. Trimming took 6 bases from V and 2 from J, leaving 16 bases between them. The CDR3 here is CASSKTLGAQETQYF. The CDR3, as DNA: TGTGCCAGCAGCAAGACACTTGGAGCACAAGAGACCCAGTACTTC.

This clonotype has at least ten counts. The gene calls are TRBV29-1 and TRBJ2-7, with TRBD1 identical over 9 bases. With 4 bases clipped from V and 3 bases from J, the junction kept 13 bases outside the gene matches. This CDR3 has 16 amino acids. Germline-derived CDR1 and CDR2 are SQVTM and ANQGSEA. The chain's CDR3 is CSVVSGGQGYNYEQYF. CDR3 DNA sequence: TGCAGCGTTGTTTCAGGGGGACAGGGATATAACTACGAGCAGTACTTC.

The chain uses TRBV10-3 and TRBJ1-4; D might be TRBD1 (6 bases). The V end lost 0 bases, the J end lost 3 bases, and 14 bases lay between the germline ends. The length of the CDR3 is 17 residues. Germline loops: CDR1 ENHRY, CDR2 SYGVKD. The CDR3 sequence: CAISESLAGAANEKLFF. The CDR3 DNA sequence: TGTGCCATCAGTGAGTCCTTGGCGGGGGCAGCTAATGAAAAACTGTTTTTT.

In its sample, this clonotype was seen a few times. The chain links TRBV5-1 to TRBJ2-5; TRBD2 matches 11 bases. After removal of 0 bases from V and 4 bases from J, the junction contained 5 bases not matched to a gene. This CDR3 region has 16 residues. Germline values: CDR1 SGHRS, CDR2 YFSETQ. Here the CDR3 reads CASSLDSSGRGETQYF. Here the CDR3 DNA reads TGCGCCAGCAGCTTGGACAGTAGCGGGAGGGGAGAGACCCAGTACTTC.

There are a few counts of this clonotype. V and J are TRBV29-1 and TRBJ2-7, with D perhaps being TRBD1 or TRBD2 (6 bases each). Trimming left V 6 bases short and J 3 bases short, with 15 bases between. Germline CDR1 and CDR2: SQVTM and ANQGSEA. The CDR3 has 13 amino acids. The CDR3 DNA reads TGCAGCGTAGCGAGGGGGACTGGCTACGAGCAGTACTTC. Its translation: CSVARGTGYEQYF.

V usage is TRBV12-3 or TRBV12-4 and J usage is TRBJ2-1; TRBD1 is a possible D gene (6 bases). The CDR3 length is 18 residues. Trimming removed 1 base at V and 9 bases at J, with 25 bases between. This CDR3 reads CASSLVGLGAGLGGEQFF. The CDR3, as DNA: TGTGCCAGCAGTTTAGTTGGTTTGGGGGCAGGCCTCGGAGGTGAGCAGTTCTTC.

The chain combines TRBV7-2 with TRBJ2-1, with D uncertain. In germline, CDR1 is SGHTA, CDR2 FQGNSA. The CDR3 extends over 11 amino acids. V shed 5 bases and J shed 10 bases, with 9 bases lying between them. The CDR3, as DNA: TGTGCCAGCAGCCAAGACCAAGAGCAGTTCTTC. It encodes CASSQDQEQFF.

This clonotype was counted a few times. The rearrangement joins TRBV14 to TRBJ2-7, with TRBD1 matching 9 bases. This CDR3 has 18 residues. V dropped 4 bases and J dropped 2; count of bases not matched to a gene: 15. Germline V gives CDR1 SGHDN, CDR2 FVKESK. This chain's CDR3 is CASSRDRAQGGLTYEQYF. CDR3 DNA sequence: TGTGCCAGCAGCCGGGACAGGGCTCAAGGTGGGCTTACCTACGAGCAGTACTTC.

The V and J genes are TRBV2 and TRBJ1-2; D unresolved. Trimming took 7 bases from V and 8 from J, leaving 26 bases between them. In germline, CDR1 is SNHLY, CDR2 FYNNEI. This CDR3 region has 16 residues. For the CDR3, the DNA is TGTGCCAGCAAGAACCGGGCCCAAATTTTTCGTGGAGGCTACACCTTC. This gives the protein CASKNRAQIFRGGYTF.

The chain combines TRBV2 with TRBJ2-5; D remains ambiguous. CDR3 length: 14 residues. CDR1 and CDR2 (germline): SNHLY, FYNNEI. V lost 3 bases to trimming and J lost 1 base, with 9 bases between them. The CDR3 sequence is CASSDSQFQETQYF. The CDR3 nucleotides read TGTGCCAGCAGTGACTCACAGTTCCAAGAGACCCAGTACTTC.

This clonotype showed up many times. DNA of the CDR3: TGCAGCGTTGAAGGGTACAGCGGGGGCTTCACAGATACGCAGTATTTT. Encoded protein: CSVEGYSGGFTDTQYF. V and J are TRBV29-1 and TRBJ2-3; the match to TRBD2 covers 8 bases. Trimming removed 1 base from V and 2 bases from J; junction bases left unmatched: 8. CDR3 length: 16 residues. Germline V gene lookup returns CDR1 SQVTM and CDR2 ANQGSEA.

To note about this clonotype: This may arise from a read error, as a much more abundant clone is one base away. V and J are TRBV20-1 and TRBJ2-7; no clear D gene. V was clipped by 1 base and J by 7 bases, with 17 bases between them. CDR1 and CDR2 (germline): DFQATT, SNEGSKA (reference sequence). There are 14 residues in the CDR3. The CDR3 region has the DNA TGCAGTGCTAGAGTTCTACTAACCTACAATGAGCAGTACTTC. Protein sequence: CSARVLLTYNEQYF.

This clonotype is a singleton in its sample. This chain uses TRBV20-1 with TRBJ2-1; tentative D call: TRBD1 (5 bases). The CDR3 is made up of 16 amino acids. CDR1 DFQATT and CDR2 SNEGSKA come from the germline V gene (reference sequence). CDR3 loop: CRVCQGYCGDNNEQFF. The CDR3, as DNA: TGCAGGGTGTGTCAGGGATATTGCGGAGATAACAATGAGCAGTTCTTC.

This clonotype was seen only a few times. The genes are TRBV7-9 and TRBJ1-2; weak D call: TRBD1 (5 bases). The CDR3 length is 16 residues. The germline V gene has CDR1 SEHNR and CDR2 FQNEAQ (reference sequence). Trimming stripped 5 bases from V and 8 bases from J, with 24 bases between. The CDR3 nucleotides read TGTGCCAGCAGCCCTCGGAACGTGTTATTAGGGGACGGCTACACCTTC. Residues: CASSPRNVLLGDGYTF.

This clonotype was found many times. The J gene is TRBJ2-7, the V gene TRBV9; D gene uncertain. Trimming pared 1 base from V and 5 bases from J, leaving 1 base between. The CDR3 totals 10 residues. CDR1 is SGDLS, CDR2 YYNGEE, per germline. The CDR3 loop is CASSVNEQYF. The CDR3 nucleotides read TGTGCCAGCAGCGTAAACGAGCAGTACTTC.

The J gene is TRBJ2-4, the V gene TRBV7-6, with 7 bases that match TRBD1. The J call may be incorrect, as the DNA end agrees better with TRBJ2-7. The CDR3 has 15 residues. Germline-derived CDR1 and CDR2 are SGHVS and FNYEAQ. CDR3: CASSNRKGAGYEQYF. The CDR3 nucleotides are TGTGCCAGCAGCAATAGGAAGGGGGCGGGCTACGAGCAGTACTTC.

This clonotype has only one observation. CDR3 in DNA: TGTGCCAGCAGTGAAGATAAGGGAGGTTGGGAGACCCAGTACTTC. Its translation: CASSEDKGGWETQYF. The chain recombines TRBV2 with TRBJ2-7, with TRBD2 as a possible D gene (6 bases). The J call may be in error: the DNA end matches TRBJ2-5 better. Germline V lookup: CDR1 SNHLY, CDR2 FYNNEI. There are 15 residues in the CDR3.

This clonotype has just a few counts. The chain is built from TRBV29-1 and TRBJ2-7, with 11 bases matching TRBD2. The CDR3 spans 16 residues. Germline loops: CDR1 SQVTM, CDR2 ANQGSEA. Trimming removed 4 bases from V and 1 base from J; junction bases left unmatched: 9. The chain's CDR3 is CSVAGSGGANSYEQYF. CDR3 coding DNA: TGCAGCGTTGCTGGTAGCGGGGGGGCAAATTCCTACGAGCAGTACTTC.

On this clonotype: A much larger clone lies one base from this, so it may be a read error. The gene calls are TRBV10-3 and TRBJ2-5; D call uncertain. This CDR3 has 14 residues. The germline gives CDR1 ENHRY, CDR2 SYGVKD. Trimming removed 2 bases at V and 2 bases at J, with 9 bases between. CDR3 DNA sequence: TGTGCCATCAGTGAGGTGTCAGAGCAAGAGACCCAGTACTTC. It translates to CAISEVSEQETQYF.

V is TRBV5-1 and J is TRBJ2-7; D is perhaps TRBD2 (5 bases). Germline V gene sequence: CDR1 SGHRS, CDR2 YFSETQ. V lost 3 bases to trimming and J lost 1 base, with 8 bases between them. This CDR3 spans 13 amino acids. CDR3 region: CASSSDLSYEQYF. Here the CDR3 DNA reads TGCGCCAGCAGCTCGGACTTATCCTACGAGCAGTACTTC.